This T cell receptor beta chain was captured in a study of molecular identifiers for immune sequencing clone quantification. Study-level results: Over 98% of effector molecules, yet under 1% of naive-cell molecules, were held by clones above 20 RNA copies.

This CDR3 comprises 14 residues. Germline loops: CDR1 DFQATT, CDR2 SNEGSKA (reference sequence). With respect to this clonotype: Its antigen is undetermined. A read error may produce the germline difference seen at one junction end.

Previously described methods and listed TCR primers were used for bulk TCR libraries. A single record per CDR3 protein comes from TCRdb applying MiXCR to the PCR reads. The data show more than 550,000 distinct CDR3 sequences, about 25% seen once. Between 20,000 and 1,000,000 sorted cells, with 10%, 30% or 50% RNA, yielded naive CD8 libraries. The authors sorted naive CD8 T cells as CD8+CD4-CCR7+CD45RA+. The chain recombines TRBV20-1 with TRBJ2-3; D is possibly TRBD2 (6 bases). This clonotype originated in a human donor in good health. Some libraries in this study had Jurkat cell RNA spiked in. The sequencing sample was made of naive CD8+ T cells from blood, with Jurkat cell RNA spiked in. Subset specified: FACS-sorted CD8+CD4-CCR7+CD45RA+ naive T cells. CDR3 protein: CRARASKGRDTQYF. CDR3 nucleotide sequence: TGCAGAGCTAGAGCAAGCAAGGGGAGGGATACGCAGTATTTT.